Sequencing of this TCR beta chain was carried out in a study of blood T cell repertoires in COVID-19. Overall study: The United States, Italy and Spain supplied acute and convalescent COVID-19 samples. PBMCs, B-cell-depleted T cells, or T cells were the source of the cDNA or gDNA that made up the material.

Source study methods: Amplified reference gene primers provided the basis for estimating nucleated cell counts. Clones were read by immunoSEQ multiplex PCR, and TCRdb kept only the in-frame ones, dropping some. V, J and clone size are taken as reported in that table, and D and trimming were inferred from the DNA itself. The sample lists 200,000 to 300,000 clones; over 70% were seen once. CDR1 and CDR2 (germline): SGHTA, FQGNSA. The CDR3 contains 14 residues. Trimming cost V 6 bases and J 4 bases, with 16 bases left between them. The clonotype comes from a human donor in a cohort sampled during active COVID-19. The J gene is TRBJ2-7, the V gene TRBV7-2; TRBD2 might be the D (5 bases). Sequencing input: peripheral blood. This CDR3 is CASRIGGSLYEQYF. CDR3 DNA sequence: TGTGCCAGCAGAATTGGAGGCTCCTTATACGAGCAGTACTTC.